A single T cell receptor (beta chain) is shown here with its context. Each CDR3 protein gets one entry after TCRdb re-called the 5' RACE reads with MiXCR. The data contain 350,000 to 400,000 distinct CDR3 sequences, roughly 10% of them seen just once; the ten biggest clones take up about 9.1%. The CDR3 length is 17 residues. Germline-derived CDR1 and CDR2 are MNHEY and SMNVEV (reference sequence). V trimming: 2 bases; J trimming: 8 bases; junction bases outside the gene matches: 14. These data originate in a study of identical twins. The sample consisted of naive T cells sorted from blood. The gene calls are TRBV27 and TRBJ2-1, with 8 bases lining up with TRBD2. The sequence came from a woman aged 50 to 60 in good health. The CDR3 DNA follows: TGTGCCAGCAGTTTAGGCCCCCTAGCGGGTCTAGATTATGAGCAGTTCTTC. As protein: CASSLGPLAGLDYEQFF.